These 21 T cell receptor beta chains were sequenced from one sample in a study of T cell responses to AZD1222 COVID-19 vaccine. Clones were sequenced by immunoSEQ multiplex PCR, and TCRdb holds only the in-frame ones, with some missing. The sample holds 100,000 to 120,000 clones, 85% to 90% seen once. Sequenced material: peripheral blood, taken 28 days after the second AZD1222 dose. Source of these receptors: an adult who received the AZD1222 COVID-19 vaccine.

The rearrangement joins TRBV27 to TRBJ2-3; 13 bases match TRBD2. Trimming took 4 bases from V and 5 from J; bases not matched to a gene: 6. The germline CDR1 and CDR2 sequences are MNHEY and SMNVEV (reference sequence). The CDR3 runs 16 residues. The CDR3 here is CASSYRTSGRLDTQYF. CDR3 nucleotides: TGTGCCAGCAGTTATAGGACTAGCGGGAGATTAGATACGCAGTATTTT.

The chain combines TRBV14 with TRBJ2-7, with 7 nucleotides matching TRBD2. From germline, CDR1 is SGHDN and CDR2 FVKESK. V lost 4 bases and J lost 2; bases outside the gene matches: 5. CDR3 length: 14 amino acids. CDR3 region: CASSPRTRTYEQYF. The CDR3 bases are TGTGCCAGCAGCCCGCGGACTAGAACCTACGAGCAGTACTTC.

V gene TRBV29-1 combines with J gene TRBJ1-2; 8 bases match TRBD1. Losses at the gene ends were 0 bases for V and 5 bases for J; bases not matched to a gene: 8. The CDR3 has 15 amino acids. Germline assignment: CDR1 SQVTM and CDR2 ANQGSEA. DNA for the CDR3: TGCAGCGTTGAAGATTCCAGGACAGGGCTTTATGGCTACACCTTC. Translated: CSVEDSRTGLYGYTF.

J is TRBJ2-1 and V is TRBV9, with 7 bases lining up with TRBD2. The CDR3 is 15 residues long. Germline lookup yields CDR1 SGDLS and CDR2 YYNGEE. J was trimmed by 8 bases and V by 4 bases; bases with no gene match: 12. Written as DNA, the CDR3 is TGTGCCAGCAGCACCCGAGCGGGAATGAACGATGAGCAGTTCTTC. Amino acid sequence: CASSTRAGMNDEQFF. The variable domain in full, completed from reference TRBV9 and TRBJ2-1, reads DSGVTQTPKHLITATGQRVTLRCSPRSGDLSVYWYQQSLDQGLQFLIQYYNGEERAKGNILERFSAQQFPDLHSELNLSSLELGDSALYFCASSTRAGMNDEQFFGPGTRLTVL.

This chain uses TRBV3-1 (or the pseudogene TRBV3-2) with TRBJ1-6; D gene ambiguous. The germline CDR1 and CDR2 sequences are LGHDT and YNNKEL (reference sequence). Trimming removed 1 base from V and 4 bases from J, with 5 bases in between. CDR3 size: 14 residues. DNA of the CDR3: TGTGCCAGCAGCCAAGGGACTTATAATTCACCCCTCCACTTT. Translation: CASSQGTYNSPLHF.

The rearrangement links TRBV3-1 (or the pseudogene TRBV3-2) to TRBJ2-3; TRBD1 or TRBD2 may be the D gene (5 bases each). Trimming took 2 bases from V and 0 from J, leaving 15 bases between them. The CDR3 is made up of 17 amino acids. In germline, CDR1 is LGHDT, CDR2 YNNKEL (reference sequence). In DNA, the CDR3 is TGTGCCAGCAGCCAACCGGGACGGGCTCCTAGCACAGATACGCAGTATTTT. Protein product: CASSQPGRAPSTDTQYF.

In this sample, this clone turned up a few times. The chain employs TRBV4-3 and TRBJ2-1; 13 nucleotides agree with TRBD2. Trimming removed 1 base from V and 4 bases from J; junction bases left unmatched: 13. CDR3 length equals 20 residues. CDR1 is LGHNA, CDR2 YSLEER, per germline. DNA for the CDR3: TGCGCCAGCAGCCAAGGATATACAGGACTAGCGGGAGTAAGGTACAATGAGCAGTTCTTC. Residues: CASSQGYTGLAGVRYNEQFF.

This sequence joins TRBV20-1 and TRBJ2-5, with unresolved D. CDR1 and CDR2 from the germline V gene are DFQATT and SNEGSKA (reference sequence). V was trimmed by 5 bases and J by 4 bases, leaving 5 bases between them. The CDR3 runs to 10 residues. Here the CDR3 reads CSAVAETQYF. The CDR3 DNA is TGCAGTGCTGTAGCAGAGACCCAGTACTTC.

The sample holds one count of this clone. The chain carries TRBV15 and TRBJ1-1; the match to TRBD1 covers 9 bases. V shed 6 bases, J shed 4 bases, and the junction held 15 bases outside the gene matches. This CDR3 is built from 17 residues. CDR1 LNHNV and CDR2 YYDKDF come from the germline V gene (reference sequence). The CDR3 here is CATRTLPGQGMGTEAFF. CDR3 DNA sequence: TGTGCCACCAGGACACTACCGGGACAGGGAATGGGCACTGAAGCTTTCTTT.

The chain links TRBV9 to TRBJ2-2; 7 nucleotides match TRBD1. Per germline, CDR1 SGDLS and CDR2 YYNGEE. There are 16 residues in the CDR3. V trimming: 4 bases; J trimming: 1 base; junction bases outside the gene matches: 7. CDR3 in amino acids: CASSYPRDRNTGELFF. Written as DNA, the CDR3 is TGTGCCAGCAGCTATCCCCGGGACAGGAACACCGGGGAGCTGTTTTTT.

This CDR3 reads CASSQDIGLAGSQETQYF. As DNA, the CDR3 is TGTGCCAGCAGCCAAGACATAGGACTAGCGGGGTCCCAAGAGACCCAGTACTTC. The chain is built from TRBV3-1 (or the pseudogene TRBV3-2) and TRBJ2-5; 12 nucleotides align to TRBD2. The CDR3 runs to 18 residues. Unmatched junction bases numbered 6, after V lost 0 bases and J lost 1 base. Per germline, CDR1 LGHDT and CDR2 YNNKEL (reference sequence).

This chain links TRBV7-2 with TRBJ2-7; 8 bases are shared with TRBD2. The J segment lost 0 bases and the V segment lost 3 bases, leaving 7 bases of the junction unmatched. CDR3 length equals 16 residues. The V gene's germline CDR1 is SGHTA and CDR2 FQGNSA. CDR3 coding DNA: TGTGCCAGCAGCTTTCTAGCGGGCGTGAGCTCCTACGAGCAGTACTTC. The encoded protein is CASSFLAGVSSYEQYF.

The genes are TRBV3-1 (or the pseudogene TRBV3-2) and TRBJ1-1; TRBD1 is a possible D gene (6 bases). Trimming cost V 6 bases and J 4 bases, with 12 bases left between them. The CDR3 is 13 amino acids. Germline V gives CDR1 LGHDT, CDR2 YNNKEL (reference sequence). CDR3 bases: TGTGCCAGCAGGGCGGGAGGGGGCACTGAAGCTTTCTTT. Its translation: CASRAGGGTEAFF.

The rearrangement uses TRBV19 and TRBJ2-1; D is undetermined. The V and J ends lost 8 bases and 7 bases respectively, with 15 bases between them. From germline, CDR1 is LNHDA and CDR2 SQIVND (reference sequence). CDR3 length: 13 amino acids. For the CDR3, the DNA is TGTGCCAGTGCCCGACGACCGGAGAATGAGCAGTTCTTC. This gives the protein CASARRPENEQFF. Combining the CDR3 with reference TRBV19 and TRBJ2-1 gives the whole variable domain DGGITQSPKYLFRKEGQNVTLSCEQNLNHDAMYWYRQDPGQGLRLIYYSQIVNDFQKGDIAEGYSVSREKKESFPLTVTSAQKNPTAFYLCASARRPENEQFFGPGTRLTVL.

This chain joins TRBV9 and TRBJ2-1; tentative D call: TRBD2 (5 bases). V lost 2 bases to trimming and J lost 6 bases, with 15 bases between them. The CDR3 has 15 residues. Germline loops: CDR1 SGDLS, CDR2 YYNGEE. The CDR3 DNA reads as TGTGCCAGCAGCGTCCGGGATTGGGGATCCAATGAGCAGTTCTTC. Its protein product is CASSVRDWGSNEQFF.

The CDR3 DNA follows: TGTGCCAGCTCACCACCGGGGGCCCCAGAGAACACCGGGGAGCTGTTTTTT. Translating it yields CASSPPGAPENTGELFF. This chain joins TRBV18 and TRBJ2-2; possibly TRBD1 for D (6 bases). The germline V gene has CDR1 KGHSH and CDR2 LQKENI. V lost 0 bases to trimming and J lost 1 base, with 12 bases between them. This CDR3 has 17 amino acids.

V and J are TRBV7-9 and TRBJ1-2; TRBD1 agrees at 7 bases. V shed 5 bases and J 6 bases; nucleotides not matched to a gene: 9. This CDR3 has 14 amino acids. CDR1 is SEHNR and CDR2 is FQNEAQ in the germline V gene (reference sequence). The CDR3 reads CASSLTAGGNGYTF. The CDR3 nucleotides are TGTGCCAGCAGCCTTACGGCAGGGGGAAATGGCTACACCTTC.

The rearrangement uses TRBV3-1 (or the pseudogene TRBV3-2) and TRBJ2-1; TRBD1 might be the D (6 bases). V was pared by 4 bases and J by 8 bases, with 18 bases between. Germline V gives CDR1 LGHDT, CDR2 YNNKEL (reference sequence). The CDR3 consists of 15 residues. The CDR3 region has the DNA TGTGCCAGCAGCCCACACAGGGCCCTCGGGGATGAGCAGTTCTTC. Residues: CASSPHRALGDEQFF.

The V call is TRBV15, the J call TRBJ2-1; D gene uncertain. CDR3 length: 15 residues. V was clipped by 2 bases and J by 4 bases, with 12 bases between them. The germline V gene has CDR1 LNHNV and CDR2 YYDKDF (reference sequence). The CDR3 sequence is CATSRPSPAYNEQFF. As DNA, the CDR3 is TGTGCCACCAGCAGACCCAGTCCGGCTTACAATGAGCAGTTCTTC. The full variable domain, with the rest looked up from reference TRBV15 and TRBJ2-1, is DAMVIQNPRYQVTQFGKPVTLSCSQTLNHNVMYWYQQKSSQAPKLLFHYYDKDFNNEADTPDNFQSRRPNTSFCFLDIRSPGLGDTAMYLCATSRPSPAYNEQFFGPGTRLTVL.

V and J are TRBV4-1 and TRBJ2-4; 10 bases fit TRBD2. Germline loops: CDR1 MGHRA, CDR2 YSYEKL. The trim removed 0 bases at V and 0 bases at J, leaving 11 bases unmatched. This CDR3 has 20 amino acids. CDR3 protein: CASSQEGASGRGEAKNIQYF. In nucleotides, the CDR3 is TGCGCCAGCAGCCAAGAAGGGGCTAGCGGGAGAGGGGAAGCCAAAAACATTCAGTACTTC.

This clone was counted a single time. This chain joins TRBV6-5 and TRBJ1-1, with TRBD1 as a possible D gene (5 bases). The V gene's germline CDR1 is MNHEY and CDR2 SVGAGI. The CDR3 loop spans 14 amino acids. Trimming took off 2 bases at V and 2 bases at J, with 9 bases between the two ends. The CDR3 nucleotides are TGTGCCAGCAGTTACCGGGGGGACAACACTGAAGCTTTCTTT. Its translation: CASSYRGDNTEAFF.